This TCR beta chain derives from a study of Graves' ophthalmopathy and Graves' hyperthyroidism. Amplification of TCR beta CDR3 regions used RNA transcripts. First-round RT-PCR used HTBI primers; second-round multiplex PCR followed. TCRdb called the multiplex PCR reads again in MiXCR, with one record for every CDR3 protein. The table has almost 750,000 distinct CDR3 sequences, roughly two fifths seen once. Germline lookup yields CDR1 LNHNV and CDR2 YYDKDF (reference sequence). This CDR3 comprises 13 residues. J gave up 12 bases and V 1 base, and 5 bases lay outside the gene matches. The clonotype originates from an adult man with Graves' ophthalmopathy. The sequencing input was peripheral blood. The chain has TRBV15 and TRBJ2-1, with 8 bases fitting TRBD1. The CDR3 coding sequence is TGTGCCACCAGCAGAGTCGCCGGGACAGGGCAGTTCTTC. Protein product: CATSRVAGTGQFF.